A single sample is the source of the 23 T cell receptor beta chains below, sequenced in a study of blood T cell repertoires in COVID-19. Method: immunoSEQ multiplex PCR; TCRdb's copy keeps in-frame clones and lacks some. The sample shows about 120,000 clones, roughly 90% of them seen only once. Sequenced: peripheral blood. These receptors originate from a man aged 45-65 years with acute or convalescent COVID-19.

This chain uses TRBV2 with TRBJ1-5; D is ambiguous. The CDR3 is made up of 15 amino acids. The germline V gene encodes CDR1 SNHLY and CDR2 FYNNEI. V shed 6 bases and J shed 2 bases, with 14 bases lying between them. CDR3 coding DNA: TGTGCCAGCAGGGAACGAGTTGCGGGCAATCAGCCCCAGCATTTT. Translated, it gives CASRERVAGNQPQHF.

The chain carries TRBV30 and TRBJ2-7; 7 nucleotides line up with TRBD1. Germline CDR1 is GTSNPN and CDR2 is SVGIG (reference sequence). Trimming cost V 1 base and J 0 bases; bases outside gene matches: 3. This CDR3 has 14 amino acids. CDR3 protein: CAWSAGGSSYEQYF. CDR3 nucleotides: TGTGCCTGGAGTGCAGGGGGAAGCTCCTACGAGCAGTACTTC.

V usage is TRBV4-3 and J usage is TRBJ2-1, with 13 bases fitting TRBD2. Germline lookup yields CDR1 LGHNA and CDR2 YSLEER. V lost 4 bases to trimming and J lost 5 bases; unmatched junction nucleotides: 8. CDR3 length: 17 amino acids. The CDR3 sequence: CASSRTRGLAGNNEQFF. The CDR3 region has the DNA TGCGCCAGCAGCCGTACCCGGGGACTAGCGGGAAACAATGAGCAGTTCTTC.

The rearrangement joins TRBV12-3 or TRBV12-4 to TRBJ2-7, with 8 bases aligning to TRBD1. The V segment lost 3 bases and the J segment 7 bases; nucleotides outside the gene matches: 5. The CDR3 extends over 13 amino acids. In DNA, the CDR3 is TGTGCCAGCAGTTTCCGCAGGGGGCGGGAGCAGTACTTC. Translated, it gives CASSFRRGREQYF.

CDR3 amino acids: CASSEGRGSQPQHF. The DNA for the CDR3 is TGTGCCAGCAGTGAAGGGAGGGGTAGTCAGCCCCAGCATTTT. The rearrangement uses TRBV6-1 and TRBJ1-5, with D tentatively TRBD1 (5 bases). The CDR3 spans 14 residues. Trimming removed 1 base at V and 6 bases at J, with 10 bases between. Germline values: CDR1 MNHNS, CDR2 SASEGT.

The CDR3 DNA reads as TGTGCCACCAGCAGAGATCGCGGGAGCTCCTACGAGCAGTACTTC. Protein sequence: CATSRDRGSSYEQYF. V and J are TRBV15 and TRBJ2-7, with 7 bases matching TRBD2. Per the germline V gene, CDR1 is LNHNV and CDR2 is YYDKDF (reference sequence). The CDR3 spans 15 residues. J lost 0 bases, V lost 0 bases, and 2 bases had no gene match.

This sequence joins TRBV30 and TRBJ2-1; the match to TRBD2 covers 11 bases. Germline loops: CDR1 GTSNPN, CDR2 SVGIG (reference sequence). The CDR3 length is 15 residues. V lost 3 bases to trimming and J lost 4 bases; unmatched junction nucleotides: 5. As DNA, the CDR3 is TGTGCCTGGAGGCAACTAGCGGGAGCTTACAATGAGCAGTTCTTC. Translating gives CAWRQLAGAYNEQFF.

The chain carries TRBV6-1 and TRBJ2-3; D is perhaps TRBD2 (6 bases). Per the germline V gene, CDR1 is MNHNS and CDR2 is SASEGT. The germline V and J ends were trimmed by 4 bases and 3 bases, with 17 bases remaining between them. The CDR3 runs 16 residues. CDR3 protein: CASSAGHPRGTDTQYF. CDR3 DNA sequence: TGTGCCAGCAGTGCGGGCCACCCCCGGGGGACAGATACGCAGTATTTT.

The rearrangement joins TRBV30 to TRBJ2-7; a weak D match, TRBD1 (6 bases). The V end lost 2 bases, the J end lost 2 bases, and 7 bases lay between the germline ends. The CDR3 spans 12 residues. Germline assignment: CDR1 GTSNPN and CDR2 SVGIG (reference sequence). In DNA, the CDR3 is TGTGCCTGGAGTAGGGACACCTACGAGCAGTACTTC. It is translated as CAWSRDTYEQYF.

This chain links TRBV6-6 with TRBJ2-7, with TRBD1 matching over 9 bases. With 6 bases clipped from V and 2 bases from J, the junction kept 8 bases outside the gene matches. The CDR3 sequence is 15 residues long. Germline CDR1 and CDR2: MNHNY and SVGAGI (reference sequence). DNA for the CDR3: TGTGCCAGCAGGGTTACCGGGACAGGGCCCTACGAGCAGTACTTC. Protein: CASRVTGTGPYEQYF.

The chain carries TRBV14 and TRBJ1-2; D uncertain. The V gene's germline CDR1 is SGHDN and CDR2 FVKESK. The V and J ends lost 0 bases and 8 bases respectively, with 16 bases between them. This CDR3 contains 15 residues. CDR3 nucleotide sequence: TGTGCCAGCAGCCAAGATGAGACCCGGAGGAGCGGCTACACCTTC. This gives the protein CASSQDETRRSGYTF.

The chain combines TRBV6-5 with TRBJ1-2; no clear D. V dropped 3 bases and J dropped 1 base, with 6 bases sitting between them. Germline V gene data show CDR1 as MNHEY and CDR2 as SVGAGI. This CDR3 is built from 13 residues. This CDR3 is CASSYSSNYGYTF. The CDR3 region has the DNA TGTGCCAGCAGTTATTCGAGTAACTATGGCTACACCTTC.

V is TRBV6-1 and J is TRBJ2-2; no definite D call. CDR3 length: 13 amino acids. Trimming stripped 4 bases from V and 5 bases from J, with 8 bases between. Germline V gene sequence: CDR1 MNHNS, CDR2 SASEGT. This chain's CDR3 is CASSVAGTGELFF. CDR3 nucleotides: TGTGCCAGCAGTGTGGCCGGGACCGGGGAGCTGTTTTTT.

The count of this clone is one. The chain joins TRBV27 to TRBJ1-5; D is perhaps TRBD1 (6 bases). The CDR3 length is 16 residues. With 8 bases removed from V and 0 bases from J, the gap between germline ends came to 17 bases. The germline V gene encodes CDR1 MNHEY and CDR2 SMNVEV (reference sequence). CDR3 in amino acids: CASSRQAEGSNQPQHF. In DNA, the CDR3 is TGTGCCAGCTCCCGACAGGCGGAAGGTAGCAATCAGCCCCAGCATTTT.

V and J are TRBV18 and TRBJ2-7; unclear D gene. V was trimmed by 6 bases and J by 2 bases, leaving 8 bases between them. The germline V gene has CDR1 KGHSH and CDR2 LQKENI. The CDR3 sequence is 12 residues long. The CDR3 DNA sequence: TGTGCCAGCTCGCCGAGAACCTACGAGCAGTACTTC. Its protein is CASSPRTYEQYF.

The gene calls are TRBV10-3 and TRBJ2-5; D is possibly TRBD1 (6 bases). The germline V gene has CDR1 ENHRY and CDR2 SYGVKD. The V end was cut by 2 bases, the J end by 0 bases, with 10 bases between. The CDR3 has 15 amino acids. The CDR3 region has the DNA TGTGCCATCAGTGAGGGACAGACCAACCAAGAGACCCAGTACTTC. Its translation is CAISEGQTNQETQYF.

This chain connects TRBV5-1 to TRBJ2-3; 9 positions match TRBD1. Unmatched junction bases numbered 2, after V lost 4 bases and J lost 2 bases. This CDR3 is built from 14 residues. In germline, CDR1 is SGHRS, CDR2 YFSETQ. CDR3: CASSDRGITDTQYF. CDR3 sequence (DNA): TGCGCCAGCAGCGACAGGGGGATCACAGATACGCAGTATTTT.

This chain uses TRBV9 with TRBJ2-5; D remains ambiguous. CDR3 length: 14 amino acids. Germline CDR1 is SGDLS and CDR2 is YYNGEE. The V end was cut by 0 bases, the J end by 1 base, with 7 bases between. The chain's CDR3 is CASSVGGVQETQYF. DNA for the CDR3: TGTGCCAGCAGCGTAGGAGGTGTCCAAGAGACCCAGTACTTC.

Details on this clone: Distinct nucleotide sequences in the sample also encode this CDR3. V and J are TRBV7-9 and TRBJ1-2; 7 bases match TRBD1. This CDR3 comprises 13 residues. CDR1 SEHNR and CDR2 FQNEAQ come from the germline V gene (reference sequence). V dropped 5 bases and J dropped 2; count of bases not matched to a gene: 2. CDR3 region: CASSQQGNYGYTF. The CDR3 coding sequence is TGTGCCAGCAGCCAACAGGGGAACTATGGCTACACCTTC.

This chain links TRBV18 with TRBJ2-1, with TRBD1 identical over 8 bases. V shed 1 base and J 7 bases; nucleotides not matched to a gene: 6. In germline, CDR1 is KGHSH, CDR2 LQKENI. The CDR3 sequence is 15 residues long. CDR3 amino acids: CASSPRTGLENEQFF. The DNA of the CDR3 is TGTGCCAGCTCACCACGGACAGGGTTAGAGAATGAGCAGTTCTTC.

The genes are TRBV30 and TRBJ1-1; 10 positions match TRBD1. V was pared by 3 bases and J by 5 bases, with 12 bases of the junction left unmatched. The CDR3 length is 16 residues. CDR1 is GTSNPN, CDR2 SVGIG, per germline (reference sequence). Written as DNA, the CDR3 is TGTGCCTGGAGAAGGGACAGGGGCGTAGGGGGAACTGAAGCTTTCTTT. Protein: CAWRRDRGVGGTEAFF.

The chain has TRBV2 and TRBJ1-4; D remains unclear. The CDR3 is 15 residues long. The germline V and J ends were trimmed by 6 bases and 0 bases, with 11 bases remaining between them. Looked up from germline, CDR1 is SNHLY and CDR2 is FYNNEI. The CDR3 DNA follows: TGTGCCAGCAGAGCCGGGTCGTCAACTAATGAAAAACTGTTTTTT. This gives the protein CASRAGSSTNEKLFF.

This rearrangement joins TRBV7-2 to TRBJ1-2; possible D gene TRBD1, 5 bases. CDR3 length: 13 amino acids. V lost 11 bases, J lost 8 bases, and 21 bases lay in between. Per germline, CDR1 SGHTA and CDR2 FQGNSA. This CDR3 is CALSLNQGGGYTF. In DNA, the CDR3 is TGTGCCCTCAGCCTAAATCAGGGTGGAGGCTACACCTTC.